Listed below are T cell receptor beta chains from one sample, sequenced in a study of T cells in Graves' hyperthyroidism and ophthalmopathy. TCRdb re-analysed the multiplex PCR reads in MiXCR, keeping a single row per CDR3 protein. This table holds approximately 200,000 distinct CDR3 sequences, about 18% found once. Sequences were obtained from blood. The receptors stem from a man between 40 and 49 years old with Graves' hyperthyroidism. The CDR3 runs from the conserved cysteine through the conserved F or W. A D gene is named only where the DNA matches it firmly. Clone size is stated in some rows and not others, as once, few, many or a class when expanded.

many,TRBV6-1,TRBJ1-2,TRBD1,CASRIGQAYGYTF,TGTGCCAGCAGAATCGGACAGGCCTATGGCTACACCTTC
many,TRBV5-6,TRBJ2-6,NA,CASSPGLGASSGANVLTF,TGTGCCAGCAGCCCCGGTTTAGGGGCCTCCTCTGGGGCCAACGTCCTGACTTTC
few,TRBV30,TRBJ2-7,NA,CAWSVGGYEQYF,TGTGCCTGGAGTGTAGGAGGATACGAGCAGTACTTC
many,TRBV7-9,TRBJ1-1,NA,CASSFQKGVSTEAFF,TGTGCCAGCAGCTTCCAGAAGGGGGTTTCCACTGAAGCTTTCTTT
NA,TRBV6-1,TRBJ1-5,NA,CASSETDRFHQPQHF,TGTGCCAGCAGTGAAACCGACAGGTTTCATCAGCCCCAGCATTTT
NA,TRBV4-1,TRBJ2-1,TRBD2,CASSQLLAGVNNEQFF,TGCGCCAGCAGCCAACTACTAGCGGGGGTGAACAATGAGCAGTTCTTC
many,TRBV7-9,TRBJ2-6,NA,CASSQDRTSGANVLTF,TGTGCCAGCAGCCAAGACAGGACCTCTGGGGCCAACGTCCTGACTTTC
many,TRBV20-1,TRBJ1-2,TRBD1,CSARGDSFYGYTF,TGCAGTGCTAGAGGGGACAGCTTCTATGGCTACACCTTC
many,TRBV20-1,TRBJ1-3,NA,CSASPDFHRNTIYF,TGCAGTGCTAGCCCGGATTTTCACAGAAACACCATATATTTT
NA,TRBV19,TRBJ2-5,TRBD1,CATTGGYQETQYF,TGTGCCACCACAGGGGGCTACCAAGAGACCCAGTACTTC
many,TRBV18,TRBJ1-6,NA,CASSLQGSHNSPLHF,TGTGCCAGCTCACTCCAGGGTTCTCATAATTCACCCCTCCACTTT
NA,TRBV12-3/TRBV12-4,TRBJ1-2,NA,CASSLTGTGYTF,TGTGCCAGCAGCCTTACGGGGACTGGCTACACCTTC
many,TRBV15,TRBJ1-6,NA,CATSARESSYNSPLHF,TGTGCCACCAGCGCCCGAGAGAGCTCCTATAATTCACCCCTCCACTTT
many,TRBV5-1,TRBJ2-2,NA,CASSLDPHNTGELFF,TGCGCCAGCAGCTTGGATCCACATAACACCGGGGAGCTGTTTTTT
NA,TRBV25-1,TRBJ1-6,NA,CASNSRGLLFFPTSPLHF,TGTGCCAGCAATTCGCGCGGACTTCTGTTTTTCCCTACTTCACCCCTCCACTTT
many,TRBV3-1,TRBJ2-3,NA,CASSQGTSGSDTQYF,TGTGCCAGCAGCCAAGGAACGTCAGGGTCAGATACGCAGTATTTT
NA,TRBV19,TRBJ1-5,NA,CASSPRGGDQPQHF,TGTGCCAGTAGTCCCCGGGGGGGGGATCAGCCCCAGCATTTT
NA,TRBV7-9,TRBJ2-3,NA,CASSPSRGAVYDTQYF,TGTGCCAGCAGCCCCTCCAGGGGGGCGGTATATGATACGCAGTATTTT
many,TRBV2,TRBJ1-2,NA,CASSGDNYGYTF,TGTGCCAGCAGCGGGGACAACTATGGCTACACCTTC
many,TRBV15,TRBJ2-7,TRBD2,CATSRDRGRAGEQYF,TGTGCCACCAGCAGGGACCGCGGGAGGGCGGGAGAGCAGTACTTC
NA,TRBV20-1,TRBJ2-7,TRBD1,CSASPGQSYEQYF,TGCAGTGCAAGTCCGGGACAGAGCTACGAGCAGTACTTC
many,TRBV12-3/TRBV12-4,TRBJ1-5,NA,CASSLTLSNQPQHF,TGTGCCAGCAGTTTGACCCTAAGCAATCAGCCCCAGCATTTT
few,TRBV7-3,TRBJ2-3,NA,CASSTGNTDTQYF,TGTGCCAGCAGCACGGGTAACACAGATACGCAGTATTTT
many,TRBV28,TRBJ2-5,TRBD1,CASSILQGEVNF,TGTGCCAGCAGTATACTCCAGGGGGAAGTCAACTTC
NA,TRBV9,TRBJ1-2,NA,CASRGISANYGYTF,TGTGCCAGCAGGGGAATTTCAGCTAACTATGGCTACACCTTC
many,TRBV18,TRBJ1-1,NA,CASIGGSMNTEAFF,TGTGCCAGCATCGGGGGCAGCATGAACACTGAAGCTTTCTTT
few,TRBV6-2/TRBV6-3,TRBJ1-2,NA,CASRTGTEGYTF,TGTGCCAGCAGAACCGGGACCGAAGGCTACACCTTC
many,TRBV28,TRBJ2-2,TRBD1,CASSPLGQGATGELFF,TGTGCCAGCAGTCCGTTAGGACAGGGTGCCACCGGGGAGCTGTTTTTT
few,TRBV7-2,TRBJ1-2,NA,CASQPRGRGHGYTF,TGTGCCAGCCAACCCCGGGGGAGGGGACATGGCTACACCTTC
NA,TRBV7-2,TRBJ2-3,TRBD2,CASSLAGLAVGSVTDTQYF,TGTGCCAGCAGCTTAGCGGGACTAGCGGTCGGATCCGTCACAGATACGCAGTATTTT
many,TRBV6-1,TRBJ1-1,TRBD1,CASIPTTGDTEAFF,TGTGCCAGCATCCCGACGACAGGGGACACTGAAGCTTTCTTT
NA,TRBV28,TRBJ2-7,NA,CASSREGGAYEQYF,TGTGCCAGCAGTCGCGAGGGGGGAGCCTACGAGCAGTACTTC
few,TRBV15,TRBJ2-3,NA,CATSSRDTRIRTDTQYF,TGTGCCACCAGCAGCCGGGACACAAGAATTCGCACAGATACGCAGTATTTT
many,TRBV12-3/TRBV12-4,TRBJ2-7,NA,CASRQRGRIYEQYF,TGTGCCAGCAGGCAACGGGGAAGAATTTACGAGCAGTACTTC
many,TRBV20-1,TRBJ2-3,TRBD1,CSAGGTGGVTQYF,TGCAGTGCTGGAGGGACAGGCGGCGTAACGCAGTATTTT
NA,TRBV7-2,TRBJ1-1,TRBD1,CASSLLGTGNTEAFF,TGTGCCAGCAGCTTATTAGGGACAGGGAACACTGAAGCTTTCTTT
many,TRBV30,TRBJ2-7,NA,CAGGRGSSYEQYF,TGTGCTGGGGGGCGGGGGAGCTCCTACGAGCAGTACTTC
many,TRBV7-2,TRBJ1-2,TRBD1,CASSLRQGSNYGYTF,TGTGCCAGCAGCCTACGACAGGGATCGAACTATGGCTACACCTTC
few,TRBV27,TRBJ1-6,NA,CASSFGGSNSPLHF,TGTGCCAGCAGTTTTGGGGGCAGTAATTCACCCCTCCACTTT
NA,TRBV27,TRBJ1-2,TRBD1,CASSLLQGSGGYTF,TGTGCCAGCAGTCTCCTACAGGGGAGCGGTGGCTACACCTTC
many,TRBV11-2,TRBJ1-2,NA,CASSLVAGVYGYTF,TGTGCCAGCAGCTTAGTGGCAGGGGTCTATGGCTACACCTTC
NA,TRBV5-4,TRBJ2-7,TRBD2,CASSLGGSVREQYF,TGTGCCAGCAGCTTGGGCGGGAGTGTCAGGGAGCAGTACTTC
NA,TRBV6-2/TRBV6-3,TRBJ1-1,NA,CASSYSTLGRNTEAFF,TGTGCCAGCAGTTACTCGACCCTTGGACGTAACACTGAAGCTTTCTTT
few,TRBV19,TRBJ2-7,NA,CASRDYYEQYF,TGTGCCAGTAGGGACTACTACGAGCAGTACTTC
many,TRBV20-1,TRBJ2-7,NA,CSANSYEQYF,TGCAGTGCGAACTCCTACGAGCAGTACTTC
many,TRBV7-9,TRBJ1-5,NA,CASSFADSNQPQHF,TGTGCCAGCAGCTTTGCAGATTCTAATCAGCCCCAGCATTTT